What follows are 20 T cell receptor beta chains derived from one specimen sequenced in a study of T cell clonotyping in hematopoietic cell transplantation. Sequenced by immunoSEQ multiplex PCR; TCRdb stores in-frame clones only, minus some. Of 55,000 to 70,000 clones listed, approximately 94% were seen once; the top ten hold roughly 1.7%. Sequences were obtained from peripheral blood mononuclear cells. These receptors all come from a man aged 45-60 years in good health. Some clones in this sample may be carry-over from other donors' samples.

The J gene is TRBJ2-7, the V gene TRBV28; 7 nucleotides match TRBD1. The CDR3 is 15 amino acids. CDR1 and CDR2 (germline): MDHEN, SYDVKM. The ends lost 4 bases at V and 2 bases at J; junction bases unmatched: 8. CDR3 sequence reads: CASSSTGTVTYEQYF. Here the CDR3 DNA reads TGTGCCAGCAGTTCTACCGGGACAGTTACCTACGAGCAGTACTTC.

This rearrangement joins TRBV11-2 to TRBJ2-7; D is unclear. The CDR3 is 14 amino acids. CDR1 and CDR2 (germline): SGHAT, FQNNGV. V lost 3 bases and J 4 bases, leaving 13 bases between the germline ends. This chain's CDR3 is CASSFGQPYYEQYF. CDR3 nucleotide sequence: TGTGCCAGCAGCTTCGGCCAGCCATATTACGAGCAGTACTTC.

The V and J genes are TRBV6-5 and TRBJ2-2, with D tentatively TRBD2 (6 bases). V gave up 0 bases and J gave up 7 bases, with 9 bases separating them. The germline CDR1 and CDR2 sequences are MNHEY and SVGAGI. The CDR3 has 14 amino acids. The CDR3, as DNA: TGTGCCAGCAGTTACTCGGCGGAGGGCGGGGAGCTGTTTTTT. It yields the protein CASSYSAEGGELFF.

The J gene is TRBJ1-5, the V gene TRBV27; the D is unclear. V lost 6 bases, J lost 5 bases, and 11 bases lay in between. The length of the CDR3 is 13 residues. The germline CDR1 and CDR2 sequences are MNHEY and SMNVEV (reference sequence). This chain's CDR3 is CASSVARHQPQHF. The CDR3 nucleotides read TGTGCCAGCAGCGTAGCGCGGCATCAGCCCCAGCATTTT.

This chain joins TRBV7-9 and TRBJ1-4; D is unclear. The CDR3 length is 14 residues. V gave up 3 bases and J gave up 5 bases, with 10 bases separating them. From germline, CDR1 is SEHNR and CDR2 FQNEAQ (reference sequence). The CDR3 nucleotides read TGTGCCAGCAGCTTCGCAGGTGGAAATGAAAAACTGTTTTTT. This encodes CASSFAGGNEKLFF.

The chain couples TRBV10-2 to TRBJ1-5; D uncertain. Per the germline V gene, CDR1 is WSHSY and CDR2 is SAAADI. V was clipped by 2 bases and J by 1 base, with 6 bases between them. The CDR3 runs 14 residues. CDR3 sequence reads: CASSETDSNQPQHF. In DNA, the CDR3 is TGCGCCAGCAGTGAGACGGACAGCAATCAGCCCCAGCATTTT.

The chain couples TRBV7-9 to TRBJ2-5; D not resolved. Per germline, CDR1 SEHNR and CDR2 FQNEAQ (reference sequence). The CDR3 runs 12 residues. Trimming cost V 5 bases and J 2 bases, with 6 bases left between them. DNA of the CDR3: TGTGCCAGCAGCGTTCTTCAAGAGACCCAGTACTTC. The encoded protein is CASSVLQETQYF.

The V and J genes are TRBV6-6 and TRBJ1-5, with TRBD1 identical over 7 bases. Germline V gene data show CDR1 as MNHNY and CDR2 as SVGAGI (reference sequence). The V gene end was trimmed by 4 bases and the J gene end by 5 bases; junction bases not matched to a gene: 5. This CDR3 is 14 amino acids long. Here the CDR3 DNA reads TGTGCCAGCAGTTCGACAGGGATGGATCAGCCCCAGCATTTT. Protein product: CASSSTGMDQPQHF.

In this sample, this clone turned up once. The V and J genes are TRBV9 and TRBJ2-2; D not certain. Germline V gene data show CDR1 as SGDLS and CDR2 as YYNGEE. V gave up 6 bases and J gave up 5 bases, with 5 bases separating them. This CDR3 contains 11 residues. CDR3 residues: CASTRTGELFF. In nucleotides, the CDR3 is TGTGCCAGCACCCGGACCGGGGAGCTGTTTTTT.

The chain joins TRBV19 to TRBJ1-1; tentatively, D is TRBD1 (5 bases). The CDR3 is 14 amino acids. The V end lost 1 base, the J end lost 1 base, and 7 bases lay between the germline ends. Germline CDR1 and CDR2: LNHDA and SQIVND (reference sequence). The CDR3 region is CASSIATANTEAFF. DNA for the CDR3: TGTGCCAGTAGTATAGCGACAGCGAACACTGAAGCTTTCTTT. The full variable domain, completed using reference TRBV19 and TRBJ1-1, is DGGITQSPKYLFRKEGQNVTLSCEQNLNHDAMYWYRQDPGQGLRLIYYSQIVNDFQKGDIAEGYSVSREKKESFPLTVTSAQKNPTAFYLCASSIATANTEAFFGQGTRLTVV.

V and J are TRBV19 and TRBJ1-1; D perhaps matches TRBD1 (6 bases). CDR3 length: 15 amino acids. CDR1 is LNHDA, CDR2 SQIVND, per germline (reference sequence). Trimming shortened V by 4 bases and J by 4 bases, and 16 bases separated the two germline ends. In DNA form, the CDR3 reads TGTGCCAGTAGTAAGCCAGGGGAAGGGGGCACTGAAGCTTTCTTT. It translates to CASSKPGEGGTEAFF.

The chain joins TRBV28 to TRBJ2-7; D gene unclear. V lost 4 bases and J lost 5, with 12 bases in between. The CDR3 runs to 13 residues. In germline, CDR1 is MDHEN, CDR2 SYDVKM. CDR3 nucleotides: TGTGCCAGCAGTTCCGGACGGCTTCACGAGCAGTACTTC. This sequence encodes CASSSGRLHEQYF.

This clone was seen once. The J gene is TRBJ2-2, the V gene TRBV6-5; 8 bases match TRBD1. This CDR3 region has 16 residues. The germline V gene has CDR1 MNHEY and CDR2 SVGAGI. The V segment lost 0 bases and the J segment 6 bases; nucleotides outside the gene matches: 6. The CDR3 coding sequence is TGTGCCAGCAGTTACTCATGGACAGGGCCGGCCGGGGAGCTGTTTTTT. Its translation: CASSYSWTGPAGELFF.

The rearrangement uses TRBV28 and TRBJ2-7, with TRBD2 identical over 11 bases. This CDR3 contains 16 residues. Per germline, CDR1 MDHEN and CDR2 SYDVKM. V was clipped by 5 bases and J by 2 bases; unmatched bases: 8. Here the CDR3 reads CASSTRTSGLPYEQYF. In DNA form, the CDR3 reads TGTGCCAGCAGTACACGGACTAGCGGGCTCCCCTACGAGCAGTACTTC.

This clone was recorded a few times. CDR3 DNA: TGCGCCAGCAGCCCAAGGGAAGATACGCAGTATTTT. Translated, it gives CASSPREDTQYF. The J gene is TRBJ2-3, the V gene TRBV4-1; the D is unclear. V lost 4 bases and J lost 5, with 7 bases in between. The CDR3 is made up of 12 amino acids. Germline assignment: CDR1 MGHRA and CDR2 YSYEKL.

CDR3 residues: CASSLLRGGELFF. The CDR3 nucleotides are TGTGCCAGCAGTTTACTGCGGGGCGGGGAGCTGTTTTTT. This chain joins TRBV28 and TRBJ2-2; D is perhaps TRBD2 (6 bases). The V and J ends lost 2 bases and 7 bases respectively, with 8 bases between them. The CDR3 consists of 13 residues. Germline CDR1 and CDR2: MDHEN and SYDVKM.

V is TRBV9 and J is TRBJ1-2; D call uncertain. CDR1 and CDR2 from the germline V gene are SGDLS and YYNGEE. V was trimmed by 3 bases and J by 3 bases, leaving 12 bases between them. This CDR3 contains 14 residues. In nucleotides, the CDR3 is TGTGCCAGCAGCGCGTCCGAGGGTGACTATGGCTACACCTTC. This encodes CASSASEGDYGYTF.

The chain links TRBV7-2 to TRBJ2-5, with a tentative D call TRBD2 (5 bases). CDR1 SGHTA and CDR2 FQGNSA come from the germline V gene. V shed 3 bases and J shed 5 bases, with 10 bases lying between them. The CDR3 totals 13 residues. CDR3 sequence reads: CASSLTGFETQYF. CDR3 DNA: TGTGCCAGCAGCTTGACGGGGTTTGAGACCCAGTACTTC.

The chain employs TRBV5-1 and TRBJ1-1, with D possibly matching TRBD1 (5 bases). Germline assignment: CDR1 SGHRS and CDR2 YFSETQ. CDR3 length equals 13 residues. Trimming removed 0 bases at V and 6 bases at J, with 9 bases between. CDR3 amino acids: CASSLGGVAEAFF. DNA of the CDR3: TGCGCCAGCAGCTTGGGGGGGGTTGCTGAAGCTTTCTTT.

The rearrangement uses TRBV27 and TRBJ2-1; the D gene is possibly TRBD1 (5 bases). CDR1 is MNHEY and CDR2 is SMNVEV in the germline V gene (reference sequence). The CDR3 covers 13 residues. Trimming left V 3 bases short and J 6 bases short, with 9 bases between. The CDR3: CASSFRQSNEQFF. DNA for the CDR3: TGTGCCAGCAGTTTTCGACAGAGCAATGAGCAGTTCTTC.